A selection of T cell receptor beta chains follows, all from one sample in a study of graft-versus-host responses after intestinal transplantation. Data came from immunoSEQ multiplex PCR; TCRdb stores just in-frame clones and leaves some out. The sample contains 60,000 to 75,000 clones, under 90% of which appear only once. Sequencing was performed on ileum tissue, taken more than 350 days after transplant. These receptors were obtained from a human patient who received an intestinal transplant, so some T cells may come from the graft donor. CDR3s include the opening cysteine and the closing phenylalanine or tryptophan. D genes are given only for firm matches. Clone size appears in some rows only: once, few, many, or a class for an expanded clone.

>TRBD2|TRBJ2-1|NA|TRBV6-4
CASSDGQRGHNEQFF
TGTGCCAGCAGTGACGGCCAGCGGGGCCACAATGAGCAGTTCTTC
>NA|TRBJ2-2|NA|TRBV6-5
CASGKRPNTGELFF
TGTGCCAGCGGAAAGCGGCCGAACACCGGGGAGCTGTTTTTT
>TRBD2|TRBJ2-4|NA|TRBV28
CASSPGRERRDIQYF
TGTGCCAGCAGTCCAGGGCGGGAGAGGAGGGACATTCAGTACTTC
>TRBD1|TRBJ1-5|NA|TRBV6-4
CASSDSTGGNQPQHF
TGTGCCAGCAGTGACTCGACAGGGGGCAATCAGCCCCAGCATTTT
>TRBD2|TRBJ2-7|NA|TRBV6-6
CATYLAGIGEQYF
TGTGCCACTTATTTAGCGGGTATAGGCGAGCAGTACTTC
>TRBD2|TRBJ2-3|NA|TRBV4-1
CASSQLAGGPDTQYF
TGCGCCAGCAGCCAACTAGCGGGAGGGCCGGATACGCAGTATTTT
>NA|TRBJ1-3|NA|TRBV7-9
CASSAIRDGPSGNTIYF
TGTGCCAGCAGCGCGATACGGGACGGACCCTCTGGAAACACCATATATTTT
>NA|TRBJ1-1|once|TRBV7-2
CASSYQGGTEAFF
TGTGCCAGCAGCTATCAAGGAGGGACTGAAGCTTTCTTT
>TRBD1|TRBJ2-1|NA|TRBV7-3
CASRKGTGGEGEQFF
TGTGCCAGCAGGAAAGGGACAGGGGGAGAGGGTGAGCAGTTCTTC
>TRBD2|TRBJ2-2|once|TRBV4-2
CASSQETSGANTGELFF
TGTGCCAGCAGCCAAGAGACTAGCGGGGCGAACACCGGGGAGCTGTTTTTT
>TRBD1|TRBJ1-2|NA|TRBV29-1
CSVPGQGFYGYTF
TGCAGCGTTCCCGGACAGGGTTTTTATGGCTACACCTTC
>NA|TRBJ1-6|NA|TRBV7-9
CVSSPTNRRDSPLHF
TGTGTCAGCAGCCCGACAAATCGGAGGGATTCACCCCTCCACTTT
>NA|TRBJ1-6|NA|TRBV14
CASSQDPDSWYNSPLHF
TGTGCCAGCAGCCAAGACCCGGACAGCTGGTATAATTCACCCCTCCACTTT
>NA|TRBJ2-7|NA|TRBV6-1
CASSEPAYEQYF
TGTGCCAGCAGTGAACCGGCCTACGAGCAGTACTTC
>NA|TRBJ2-3|NA|TRBV4-1
CASSQSHRRLFTDTQYF
TGCGCCAGCAGCCAATCCCACCGTAGACTCTTCACAGATACGCAGTATTTT
>NA|TRBJ1-3|NA|TRBV2
CASSDPWSGNTIYF
TGTGCCAGCAGTGACCCGTGGTCTGGAAACACCATATATTTT
>TRBD2|TRBJ2-1|NA|TRBV18
CASSPTLPRTSSYNEQFF
TGTGCCAGCTCACCAACCCTTCCCCGGACTAGCTCCTACAATGAGCAGTTCTTC
>NA|TRBJ2-7|once|TRBV10-3
CAISEGPSLIYEQYF
TGTGCCATCAGTGAAGGCCCCTCTTTGATATATGAGCAGTACTTC
>NA|TRBJ2-7|NA|TRBV5-5
CASSLSGNEQYF
TGTGCCAGCAGCTTGTCGGGAAACGAGCAGTACTTC
>NA|TRBJ2-1|once|TRBV25-1
CASSESRDYNEQFF
TGTGCCAGCAGTGAATCCCGGGATTACAATGAGCAGTTCTTC
>NA|TRBJ2-1|NA|TRBV4-1
CASSHQHTPNEQFF
TGCGCCAGCAGCCATCAGCACACACCGAATGAGCAGTTCTTC
>NA|TRBJ2-2|once|TRBV6-4
CASSDSGPTGELFF
TGTGCCAGCAGTGACTCAGGACCTACCGGGGAGCTGTTTTTT
>NA|TRBJ2-1|NA|TRBV5-6
CASSLFRRGGSYNEQFF
TGTGCCAGCAGCTTATTTCGGCGTGGGGGCTCCTACAATGAGCAGTTCTTC
>TRBD1|TRBJ1-5|NA|TRBV10-2
CASRAGTGGIGSNQPQHF
TGCGCCAGCAGGGCCGGGACAGGGGGTATCGGTAGCAATCAGCCCCAGCATTTT
>TRBD1|TRBJ1-2|NA|TRBV4-1
CASSQSPRQGSNYGYTF
TGCGCCAGCAGCCAAAGCCCCAGACAGGGGTCTAACTATGGCTACACCTTC
>TRBD1|TRBJ2-7|NA|TRBV7-9
CASSPGTGAPYEQYF
TGTGCCAGCAGCCCTGGGACAGGGGCCCCCTACGAGCAGTACTTC
>NA|TRBJ1-1|few|TRBV6-5
CASIERLNTEAFF
TGTGCCAGCATTGAGCGGTTGAACACTGAAGCTTTCTTT
>TRBD1|TRBJ2-7|NA|TRBV28
CASSFGTGGYEQYF
TGTGCCAGCAGTTTTGGGACAGGGGGGTACGAGCAGTACTTC
>TRBD1|TRBJ2-1|NA|TRBV10-2
CASSWGQGSNEQFF
TGCGCCAGCAGTTGGGGACAGGGGTCAAATGAGCAGTTCTTC
>NA|TRBJ2-7|NA|TRBV6-5
CASSLVAYEQYF
TGTGCCAGCAGTTTAGTGGCTTACGAGCAGTACTTC
>TRBD1|TRBJ2-7|NA|TRBV4-1
CASSLSGGQGAYEQYF
TGCGCCAGCAGCCTTTCTGGGGGACAGGGGGCCTACGAGCAGTACTTC
>TRBD1|TRBJ2-7|NA|TRBV7-9
CASSGQGASYEQYF
TGTGCCAGCAGCGGACAGGGGGCATCCTACGAGCAGTACTTC
>NA|TRBJ2-1|NA|TRBV2
CASSRTVLGSYNEQFF
TGTGCCAGCAGCCGCACCGTGTTAGGCTCCTACAATGAGCAGTTCTTC
>NA|TRBJ1-5|NA|TRBV7-2
CASSLVVPSNQPQHF
TGTGCCAGCAGCTTAGTTGTCCCTAGCAATCAGCCCCAGCATTTT
>TRBD2|TRBJ2-1|NA|TRBV29-1
CSVERLAGNEQFF
TGCAGCGTTGAAAGGCTAGCGGGCAATGAGCAGTTCTTC
>NA|TRBJ2-7|NA|TRBV5-4
CASSLAGAELYEQYF
TGTGCCAGCAGCTTGGCCGGAGCAGAACTATACGAGCAGTACTTC
>TRBD2|TRBJ2-6|NA|TRBV5-3
CARMGSGRIRSGANVLTF
TGTGCCAGAATGGGAAGCGGGAGAATCCGCTCTGGGGCCAACGTCCTGACTTTC
>TRBD1|TRBJ2-7|NA|TRBV5-1
CASSLGRQGVYEQYF
TGCGCCAGCAGCTTGGGACGACAGGGCGTCTACGAGCAGTACTTC
>TRBD1|TRBJ1-3|NA|TRBV11-2
CASSTGLTGTGNTIYF
TGTGCCAGCAGCACCGGACTGACAGGGACTGGAAACACCATATATTTT
>NA|TRBJ1-1|NA|TRBV25-1
CASSPNTEAFF
TGTGCCAGCAGTCCTAACACTGAAGCTTTCTTT
>TRBD2|TRBJ2-5|NA|TRBV4-1
CASSQEKTSGGEETQYF
TGCGCCAGCAGCCAAGAAAAAACTAGCGGGGGGGAAGAGACCCAGTACTTC
>NA|TRBJ1-1|NA|TRBV6-5
CASSYGVLNTEAFF
TGTGCCAGCAGTTACGGGGTGCTGAACACTGAAGCTTTCTTT
>TRBD2|TRBJ2-5|NA|TRBV4-1
CASSPASGSGEQYF
TGCGCCAGCAGCCCTGCTAGCGGGAGCGGGGAGCAGTACTTC
>TRBD1|TRBJ2-7|NA|TRBV5-1
CASSLETGGHEQYF
TGCGCCAGCAGCTTGGAGACAGGGGGCCACGAGCAGTACTTC
>TRBD1|TRBJ1-1|NA|TRBV10-3
CAISEKTGVTEAFF
TGTGCCATCAGTGAAAAGACAGGGGTGACTGAAGCTTTCTTT
>TRBD2|TRBJ2-5|NA|TRBV7-3
CASSSTPRLAEQETQYF
TGTGCCAGCAGCTCTACACCTCGACTAGCTGAGCAAGAGACCCAGTACTTC
>TRBD2|TRBJ2-6|NA|TRBV7-3
CASSFSGGGANVLTF
TGTGCCAGCAGCTTCAGCGGGGGAGGGGCCAACGTCCTGACTTTC
>NA|TRBJ1-6|NA|TRBV10-2
CASSENPFSYNSPLHF
TGCGCCAGCAGTGAGAATCCCTTCTCCTATAATTCACCCCTCCACTTT
>TRBD1|TRBJ1-1|once|TRBV27
CASSSTRDRDQAFF
TGTGCCAGCAGTTCGACCCGGGACAGGGATCAAGCTTTCTTT
>NA|TRBJ2-7|NA|TRBV6-6
CASSSQWGLYEQYF
TGTGCCAGCAGTTCCCAGTGGGGCCTGTACGAGCAGTACTTC
>NA|TRBJ1-6|NA|TRBV6-6
CASSTPTANNSPLHF
TGTGCCAGCAGTACCCCGACAGCTAATAATTCACCCCTCCACTTT
>NA|TRBJ2-7|NA|TRBV6-5
CASRLDSSYEQYF
TGTGCCAGCAGACTGGACAGTTCCTACGAGCAGTACTTC